These 14 T cell receptor beta chains originate from one sample sequenced in a study of blood T cell repertoires in COVID-19. Generated by immunoSEQ multiplex PCR, the TCRdb table keeps only in-frame clones and is missing some. The data hold about 530,000 clones, with roughly 89% observed a single time. The sequenced material came from peripheral blood. The receptors shown here come from a woman aged 50 to 60 with COVID-19, enrolled during active disease.

The chain recombines TRBV11-2 with TRBJ1-4; no definite D call. This CDR3 is 14 amino acids long. Trimming cost V 5 bases and J 8 bases, with 15 bases left between them. CDR1 and CDR2 (germline): SGHAT, FQNNGV. Here the CDR3 DNA reads TGTGCCAGCAGCCCCCTCGGACTGGAAGAAAAACTGTTTTTT. It specifies CASSPLGLEEKLFF.

In this sample, this clone turned up a few times. The rearrangement uses TRBV2 and TRBJ2-2; D unresolved. This CDR3 comprises 13 residues. Germline V gives CDR1 SNHLY, CDR2 FYNNEI. The V end lost 7 bases, the J end lost 2 bases, and 8 bases lay between the germline ends. CDR3 amino acids: CASTRLNTGELFF. Written as DNA, the CDR3 is TGTGCCAGCACCCGACTCAACACCGGGGAGCTGTTTTTT. The full variable domain, rest sourced from reference TRBV2 and TRBJ2-2, is EPEVTQTPSHQVTQMGQEVILRCVPISNHLYFYWYRQILGQKVEFLVSFYNNEISEKSEIFDDQFSVERPDGSNFTLKIRSTKLEDSAMYFCASTRLNTGELFFGEGSRLTVL.

The gene calls are TRBV24-1 and TRBJ2-5, with 7 bases identical to TRBD2. The CDR3 consists of 15 residues. Germline V lookup: CDR1 KGHDR, CDR2 SFDVKD. V dropped 4 bases and J dropped 7; count of bases not matched to a gene: 11. CDR3 amino acids: CATSDPGLPKGTQYF. CDR3 coding DNA: TGTGCCACCAGTGACCCGGGACTACCAAAGGGGACCCAGTACTTC.

V is TRBV5-1 and J is TRBJ2-5; 12 nucleotides line up with TRBD2. CDR3 length: 15 amino acids. Trimming cost V 3 bases and J 1 base; bases outside gene matches: 1. Germline-derived CDR1 and CDR2 are SGHRS and YFSETQ. The chain's CDR3 is CASSSSGGAQETQYF. CDR3 nucleotide sequence: TGCGCCAGCAGCTCTAGCGGGGGGGCCCAAGAGACCCAGTACTTC.

This rearrangement joins TRBV5-1 to TRBJ1-1; 7 bases agree with TRBD1. The trim removed 5 bases at V and 0 bases at J, leaving 4 bases unmatched. The CDR3 totals 14 residues. Germline CDR1 and CDR2: SGHRS and YFSETQ. The DNA of the CDR3 is TGCGCCAGCAGGACAGGGTCGGTGAACACTGAAGCTTTCTTT. Protein: CASRTGSVNTEAFF.

This clone appeared once. The J gene is TRBJ1-5, the V gene TRBV7-9; TRBD1 is a possible D gene (6 bases). V was pared by 5 bases and J by 7 bases, with 12 bases between. This CDR3 has 13 amino acids. CDR1 is SEHNR, CDR2 FQNEAQ, per germline (reference sequence). CDR3 amino acids: CASSRGAEQPQHF. The CDR3 coding sequence is TGTGCCAGCAGCCGGGGGGCAGAACAGCCCCAGCATTTT.

The V and J genes are TRBV27 and TRBJ1-4; D is perhaps TRBD1 (5 bases). From germline, CDR1 is MNHEY and CDR2 SMNVEV (reference sequence). CDR3 length: 14 residues. V was pared by 7 bases and J by 4 bases, with 13 bases between. CDR3 protein: CASTPAGFNEKLFF. The CDR3 nucleotides are TGTGCCAGCACCCCGGCAGGGTTTAATGAAAAACTGTTTTTT.

The rearrangement joins TRBV2 to TRBJ1-4, with 7 bases aligning to TRBD1. The germline gives CDR1 SNHLY, CDR2 FYNNEI. There are 15 residues in the CDR3. Trimming took 5 bases from V and 7 from J; bases not matched to a gene: 10. CDR3 in amino acids: CASSLQTGSGEKLFF. The CDR3 nucleotides are TGTGCCAGCAGTCTACAGACAGGGTCGGGTGAAAAACTGTTTTTT.

The chain carries TRBV12-5 and TRBJ2-3; 8 nucleotides match TRBD2. CDR1 LGHNT and CDR2 FRNRAP come from the germline V gene. V shed 2 bases and J 3 bases; nucleotides not matched to a gene: 4. This CDR3 is built from 15 residues. The CDR3 reads CASGLSTSDTDTQYF. The CDR3 bases are TGTGCTAGTGGTTTGTCGACTAGCGATACAGATACGCAGTATTTT.

This clone was seen once. V is TRBV6-5 and J is TRBJ2-7; the D gene is possibly TRBD2 (6 bases). The CDR3 sequence is 12 residues long. CDR1 and CDR2 (germline): MNHEY, SVGAGI. Between the trimmed V and J ends, which lost 0 bases and 6 bases, there was a span of 6 bases. The CDR3 DNA reads as TGTGCCAGCAGTTACTCTAGCGGCGAGCAGTACTTC. Its protein product is CASSYSSGEQYF.

The gene calls are TRBV4-1 and TRBJ1-4; 7 bases match TRBD1. V lost 1 base to trimming and J lost 10 bases; unmatched junction nucleotides: 9. This CDR3 is built from 15 residues. Germline CDR1 and CDR2: MGHRA and YSYEKL. CDR3: CASSQGGTERGKLFF. CDR3 nucleotides: TGCGCCAGCAGCCAAGGTGGGACAGAGAGGGGAAAACTGTTTTTT.

This chain connects TRBV5-6 to TRBJ2-1, with D perhaps TRBD1 (5 bases). The CDR3 is 14 amino acids. Trimming stripped 1 base from V and 12 bases from J, with 17 bases between. The germline V gene has CDR1 SGHDT and CDR2 YYEEEE. CDR3 nucleotide sequence: TGTGCCAGCAGCTTGTTTGTGCCCACTCAGGGGCAGTTCTTC. Its protein is CASSLFVPTQGQFF. The entire variable domain, with the rest obtained from reference TRBV5-6 and TRBJ2-1, is as follows: DAGVTQSPTHLIKTRGQQVTLRCSPKSGHDTVSWYQQALGQGPQFIFQYYEEEERQRGNFPDRFSGHQFPNYSSELNVNALLLGDSALYLCASSLFVPTQGQFFGPGTRLTVL.

The V and J genes are TRBV29-1 and TRBJ1-2; the D is unclear. Trimming stripped 5 bases from V and 4 bases from J, with 14 bases between. Germline V gene lookup returns CDR1 SQVTM and CDR2 ANQGSEA. CDR3 size: 13 residues. In nucleotides, the CDR3 is TGCAGCGTTAGGACCGGCCGGGGCTATGGCTACACCTTC. Protein product: CSVRTGRGYGYTF.

CDR3 protein: CASSNRTDSSGNTIYF. In nucleotides, the CDR3 is TGTGCCAGCAGCAATAGGACAGATAGCTCTGGAAACACCATATATTTT. The rearrangement links TRBV21-1 to TRBJ1-3; TRBD1 was called by the table and not checked on the DNA. TRBV21-1 constitutes a pseudogene. The CDR3 is made up of 16 amino acids.